This passage covers 5 T cell receptor beta chains from one sample sequenced in a study of blood T cells in healthy people across ages. With a J-beta primer mix and a sample-barcoded 5' primer, a second PCR ran about 6 to 11 cycles. One entry per CDR3 protein, called by TCRdb with MiXCR from the 5' RACE reads. The data contain some 1.5 million distinct CDR3 sequences, over 25% of them singletons. The sequenced sample consisted of blood. All receptors come from a woman younger than 45 in good health.

Ten or more counts support this clonotype. The J gene is TRBJ2-7, the V gene TRBV11-2, with 9 bases aligning to TRBD2. From germline, CDR1 is SGHAT and CDR2 FQNNGV. V shed 4 bases and J 0 bases; nucleotides not matched to a gene: 7. The CDR3 covers 16 residues. This CDR3 is CASSSGTTSGSYEQYF. CDR3 sequence (DNA): TGTGCCAGCAGCTCGGGAACGACTAGCGGCTCCTACGAGCAGTACTTC.

This chain connects TRBV5-1 to TRBJ2-7; D is perhaps TRBD2 (6 bases). Germline assignment: CDR1 SGHRS and CDR2 YFSETQ. The length of the CDR3 is 15 residues. V gave up 4 bases and J gave up 5 bases, with 19 bases separating them. CDR3 sequence: CASSPYRGSGNEQYF. The CDR3 DNA reads as TGCGCCAGCAGCCCCTATCGGGGGAGCGGTAACGAGCAGTACTTC.

This clonotype has just a few counts. This sequence joins TRBV29-1 and TRBJ2-1; 8 positions agree with TRBD1. Germline loops: CDR1 SQVTM, CDR2 ANQGSEA. The V segment lost 6 bases and the J segment 0 bases; nucleotides outside the gene matches: 1. The CDR3 covers 13 residues. CDR3 in amino acids: CSVDRGSYNEQFF. The CDR3 nucleotides read TGCAGCGTAGACAGGGGCTCCTACAATGAGCAGTTCTTC.

This clonotype showed up many times. The chain recombines TRBV28 with TRBJ2-7; 7 positions match TRBD1. CDR1 is MDHEN and CDR2 is SYDVKM in the germline V gene. Losses at the gene ends were 5 bases for V and 1 base for J; bases not matched to a gene: 8. This CDR3 has 15 residues. CDR3 sequence reads: CASSAVRGLSYEQYF. The CDR3 DNA follows: TGTGCCAGCAGTGCCGTCAGGGGGTTGTCCTACGAGCAGTACTTC.

This clonotype was observed a few times. A read error may account for a junction end that differs from germline. The chain is built from TRBV7-2 and TRBJ2-7; perhaps TRBD2 as D (6 bases). This CDR3 has 13 residues. In germline, CDR1 is SGHTA, CDR2 FQGNSA. CDR3 nucleotide sequence: TGTGCCAGCAGCTTTATGCTAGCGAGTGAGCGGTACTTC. Encoded protein: CASSFMLASERYF.